This note documents a single T cell receptor beta chain sequence. Its antigen is unknown. This sample was taken from a study of T cell responses to AZD1222 COVID-19 vaccine. General study results and limits: Donors were largely white British and mainly female; clonal diversity was possibly underestimated.

Doses given second, at about 4 or about 12 weeks, were pooled. The CDR3 has 14 residues. V shed 8 bases and J shed 4 bases, with 17 bases lying between them. CDR1 is MDHEN and CDR2 is SYDVKM in the germline V gene. Sequenced by immunoSEQ multiplex PCR; TCRdb stores in-frame clones only, minus some. The table shows 130,000 or so clones, with roughly 92% occurring only once. The sequences come from peripheral blood, collected 28 days after the second AZD1222 dose. The rearrangement joins TRBV28 to TRBJ1-2; D is undetermined. The sequence derives from an adult who received the AZD1222 COVID-19 vaccine. CDR3 sequence: CASRGSHLLYGYTF. The CDR3 DNA sequence: TGTGCCAGCCGCGGCTCTCACCTCCTCTATGGCTACACCTTC.